The text below deals with one TCR beta chain. These data come from a study of blood T cell repertoires in COVID-19. Study overall: In each case, the material was cDNA or gDNA derived from T cells, B-cell-depleted T cells, or PBMCs.

In the study's own analysis: It was from reference gene primer amplification that nucleated cell counts were estimated. The method was immunoSEQ multiplex PCR; TCRdb's version includes in-frame clones alone and lacks a portion of them. For V, J and clone size, that table is used; D and trimming come from the DNA. The sample consists of roughly 120,000 clones, roughly nine tenths of them appearing once. CDR1 LGHNA and CDR2 YNFKEQ come from the germline V gene. The CDR3 runs 17 residues. V trimming: 0 bases; J trimming: 1 base; junction bases outside the gene matches: 6. This receptor was taken from a man between 65 and 80 years old with active or convalescent COVID-19. This sequence joins TRBV4-2 and TRBJ1-3; 7 bases agree with TRBD1. The sequenced material came from peripheral blood. CDR3 amino acids: CASSQDTVQGSGNTIYF. The CDR3, as DNA: TGTGCCAGCAGCCAAGACACCGTACAGGGGTCTGGAAACACCATATATTTT.